The 31 T cell receptor beta chains given below trace back to one sample, sequenced in a study of response to subunit inactivated influenza vaccine. TCRdb independently ran MiXCR on the RT-PCR reads; one entry per CDR3 protein. The repertoire holds around 160,000 distinct CDR3 sequences, with 11% as singletons. Source: non-naive T cells sorted from PBMCs, taken 40 to 50 days after vaccination. These receptors came from a man aged 45-65 years who received an inactivated influenza vaccine.

This clonotype was seen many times. The chain uses TRBV28 and TRBJ2-1, with unresolved D. Per the germline V gene, CDR1 is MDHEN and CDR2 is SYDVKM. The CDR3 runs 13 residues. Trimming stripped 2 bases from V and 6 bases from J, with 8 bases between. CDR3: CASSLPPPNEQFF. The CDR3 nucleotides read TGTGCCAGCAGTTTACCGCCACCCAATGAGCAGTTCTTC. The whole variable domain, remainder taken from reference TRBV28 and TRBJ2-1, is DVKVTQSSRYLVKRTGEKVFLECVQDMDHENMFWYRQDPGLGLRLIYFSYDVKMKEKGDIPEGYSVSREKKERFSLILESASTNQTSMYLCASSLPPPNEQFFGPGTRLTVL.

This rearrangement joins TRBV7-9 to TRBJ1-1; D uncertain. The CDR3 runs to 14 residues. In germline, CDR1 is SEHNR, CDR2 FQNEAQ (reference sequence). Trimming took off 2 bases at V and 2 bases at J, with 9 bases between the two ends. This chain's CDR3 is CASSLLQPNTEAFF. In DNA, the CDR3 is TGTGCCAGCAGCTTATTACAGCCCAACACTGAAGCTTTCTTT. Complete variable domain (other parts from reference TRBV7-9 and TRBJ1-1): DTGVSQNPRHKITKRGQNVTFRCDPISEHNRLYWYRQTLGQGPEFLTYFQNEAQLEKSRLLSDRFSAERPKGSFSTLEIQRTEQGDSAMYLCASSLLQPNTEAFFGQGTRLTVV.

This clonotype was counted between two and nine times. The V and J genes are TRBV3-1 and TRBJ2-7, with 7 nucleotides matching TRBD1. The CDR3 totals 14 residues. The germline V gene has CDR1 LGHDT and CDR2 YNNKEL (reference sequence). With 4 bases clipped from V and 4 bases from J, the junction kept 7 bases outside the gene matches. In nucleotides, the CDR3 is TGTGCCAGCAGCCCCGGAGACAGGGTTTACGAGCAGTACTTC. Translating gives CASSPGDRVYEQYF.

The rearrangement uses TRBV9 and TRBJ2-1; D unresolved. The ends were cut back, 2 bases at V and 15 bases at J, with 9 bases in the middle. CDR3 size: 10 residues. Germline V CDR1 and CDR2: SGDLS, YYNGEE. The DNA of the CDR3 is TGTGCCAGCAGCGTGGAGAGGTGGTTCTTC. Encoded protein: CASSVERWFF. The whole variable domain, filled in from reference TRBV9 and TRBJ2-1, reads DSGVTQTPKHLITATGQRVTLRCSPRSGDLSVYWYQQSLDQGLQFLIQYYNGEERAKGNILERFSAQQFPDLHSELNLSSLELGDSALYFCASSVERWFFGPGTRLTVL.

This chain uses TRBV11-2 with TRBJ2-5, with D possibly TRBD1 on 7 matching bases. CDR3 size: 15 residues. Trimming cost V 4 bases and J 7 bases, with 19 bases left between them. The germline V gene encodes CDR1 SGHAT and CDR2 FQNNGV. Written as DNA, the CDR3 is TGTGCCAGCAGCTCGGCGGGACAGTCAGGGGGGACCCAGTACTTC. Its translation: CASSSAGQSGGTQYF.

The chain carries TRBV28 and TRBJ2-7; 14 bases align to TRBD2. CDR3 size: 15 residues. V gave up 6 bases and J gave up 6 bases; unmatched junction bases: 7. Germline values: CDR1 MDHEN, CDR2 SYDVKM. CDR3 nucleotides: TGTGCCAGCAGCCAAACCGGACTAGCGGGAGGCGAGCAGTACTTC. Protein: CASSQTGLAGGEQYF.

This clonotype has only a few counts. The V and J genes are TRBV5-5 and TRBJ2-3; D might be TRBD1 (6 bases). Germline CDR1 reads SGHKS; CDR2 reads YYEKEE (reference sequence). The CDR3 is made up of 16 amino acids. V was cut by 7 bases and J by 2 bases, with 20 bases left in between. CDR3 nucleotides: TGTGCCAGCTCCCGTAGGGCCGCAGGGGCCACAGATACGCAGTATTTT. It specifies CASSRRAAGATDTQYF.

The gene calls are TRBV7-7 and TRBJ2-3, with 12 bases lining up with TRBD2. From germline, CDR1 is SSHAT and CDR2 FNYEAQ (reference sequence). The CDR3 sequence is 16 residues long. With 1 base clipped from V and 2 bases from J, the junction kept 1 base outside the gene matches. CDR3 coding DNA: TGTGCCAGCAGCTTAGGGACTAGCGGGAACACAGATACGCAGTATTTT. This codes for CASSLGTSGNTDTQYF.

The V and J genes are TRBV2 and TRBJ1-2; D gene unclear. V lost 3 bases, J lost 3 bases, and 8 bases lay in between. From germline, CDR1 is SNHLY and CDR2 FYNNEI. This CDR3 comprises 13 residues. The CDR3 loop is CASSDRLDYGYTF. CDR3 coding DNA: TGTGCCAGCAGTGATCGTTTAGACTATGGCTACACCTTC.

The genes are TRBV24-1 and TRBJ2-3, with TRBD1 matching 10 bases. The germline V gene encodes CDR1 KGHDR and CDR2 SFDVKD. The CDR3 is 14 amino acids. With 10 bases clipped from V and 4 bases from J, the junction kept 7 bases outside the gene matches. The CDR3 DNA reads as TGTGCCACATCCGGGACAGGGGTAGCAGATACGCAGTATTTT. Translating gives CATSGTGVADTQYF.

This clonotype was seen only a few times. This chain connects TRBV30 to TRBJ1-3, with a weak D call TRBD1 (6 bases). Deletions cut 2 bases from V and 4 bases from J, with 18 bases between. Germline values: CDR1 GTSNPN, CDR2 SVGIG (reference sequence). The CDR3 contains 16 residues. DNA of the CDR3: TGTGCCTGGAGTCTTCCTATGGGGGCGCGAGGAAACACCATATATTTT. This sequence encodes CAWSLPMGARGNTIYF.

This sequence joins TRBV7-9 and TRBJ2-2; 12 positions agree with TRBD2. CDR3 size: 16 residues. Unmatched junction bases numbered 3, after V lost 7 bases and J lost 0 bases. Germline lookup yields CDR1 SEHNR and CDR2 FQNEAQ (reference sequence). The CDR3 DNA reads TGTGCCAGCACCCGACTAGCGGGGGCGAACACCGGGGAGCTGTTTTTT. This translates into CASTRLAGANTGELFF.

Only a few counts were recorded for this clonotype. V and J are TRBV6-5 and TRBJ1-6; TRBD1 agrees at 7 bases. J lost 7 bases, V lost 4 bases, and 7 bases had no gene match. Looked up from germline, CDR1 is MNHEY and CDR2 is SVGAGI. The CDR3 is 15 residues long. The CDR3 sequence is CASSWAGTENSPLHF. Written as DNA, the CDR3 is TGTGCCAGCAGTTGGGCCGGGACAGAAAATTCACCCCTCCACTTT.

The chain is built from TRBV27 and TRBJ2-3; a weak D match, TRBD2 (6 bases). This CDR3 is 14 amino acids long. V gave up 6 bases and J gave up 2 bases, with 12 bases separating them. Per germline, CDR1 MNHEY and CDR2 SMNVEV (reference sequence). The CDR3 loop reads CASRWGTHTDTQYF. Here the CDR3 DNA reads TGTGCCAGCAGATGGGGGACTCACACAGATACGCAGTATTTT.

The CDR3 is CASRRTPWGNQETQYF. Written as DNA, the CDR3 is TGTGCCAGCAGAAGAACTCCTTGGGGAAACCAAGAGACCCAGTACTTC. The rearrangement joins TRBV6-2 or TRBV6-3 to TRBJ2-5; no clear D gene. CDR1 is MNHEY, CDR2 SVGEGT, per germline. Deletions cut 6 bases from V and 0 bases from J, with 17 bases between. The CDR3 length is 16 residues.

V and J are TRBV28 and TRBJ2-3; 8 bases are shared with TRBD1. The CDR3 loop spans 15 amino acids. Germline CDR1 and CDR2: MDHEN and SYDVKM. V shed 3 bases, J shed 3 bases, and the junction held 5 bases outside the gene matches. CDR3 protein: CASSFRGRGTDTQYF. The CDR3 DNA is TGTGCCAGCAGTTTCAGGGGGCGCGGGACAGATACGCAGTATTTT.

The V call is TRBV27, the J call TRBJ1-2; tentative D call: TRBD1 (5 bases). This CDR3 has 13 residues. Germline V gives CDR1 MNHEY, CDR2 SMNVEV (reference sequence). V lost 8 bases and J lost 8, with 18 bases in between. The CDR3 loop is CASSGEGIGGYTF. In DNA, the CDR3 is TGTGCCAGCTCCGGGGAGGGGATAGGAGGCTACACCTTC.

This clonotype appeared a few times. The rearrangement links TRBV6-2 or TRBV6-3 to TRBJ1-6, with D maybe TRBD1 (6 bases). The V and J ends lost 5 bases and 10 bases respectively, with 21 bases between them. The length of the CDR3 is 16 residues. In germline, CDR1 is MNHEY, CDR2 SVGEGT. The CDR3 region is CASSLSRGAERSPLHF. In DNA form, the CDR3 reads TGTGCCAGCAGTCTGTCTAGGGGGGCGGAGAGGTCACCCCTCCACTTT.

The chain links TRBV7-3 to TRBJ2-3; TRBD2 might be the D (6 bases). CDR3 length: 19 amino acids. Germline assignment: CDR1 SGHTA and CDR2 FQGTGA. The V end was cut by 5 bases, the J end by 3 bases, with 27 bases between. As DNA, the CDR3 is TGTGCCAGCAGCCGGTATGCCCCCGGCGGGCGGGAAAGGACAGATACGCAGTATTTT. Its protein is CASSRYAPGGRERTDTQYF.

This clonotype occurred many times. This chain's CDR3 is CSVPGGRAVNTEAFF. The CDR3 nucleotides read TGCAGCGTTCCTGGGGGACGGGCTGTAAACACTGAAGCTTTCTTT. The gene calls are TRBV29-1 and TRBJ1-1; D may be TRBD1 (5 bases). From germline, CDR1 is SQVTM and CDR2 ANQGSEA. V lost 5 bases and J 2 bases, leaving 18 bases between the germline ends. The CDR3 is 15 amino acids. Full variable domain (remainder filled in from reference TRBV29-1 and TRBJ1-1): SAVISQKPSRDICQRGTSLTIQCQVDSQVTMMFWYRQQPGQSLTLIATANQGSEATYESGFVIDKFPISRPNLTFSTLTVSNMSPEDSSIYLCSVPGGRAVNTEAFFGQGTRLTVV.

This clonotype was picked up many times. The V and J genes are TRBV4-1 and TRBJ1-3, with D unresolved. Germline lookup yields CDR1 MGHRA and CDR2 YSYEKL. The CDR3 is 12 amino acids. Trimming removed 0 bases from V and 4 bases from J, with 1 base in between. For the CDR3, the DNA is TGCGCCAGCAGCCAAGAGGGAAACACCATATATTTT. It is translated as CASSQEGNTIYF.

This clonotype was detected many times. The chain links TRBV5-1 to TRBJ1-2; no definite D call. V dropped 4 bases and J dropped 2 bases, with 9 bases sitting between them. From germline, CDR1 is SGHRS and CDR2 YFSETQ. This CDR3 spans 13 amino acids. CDR3 residues: CASSPLDNYGYTF. In DNA form, the CDR3 reads TGCGCCAGCAGCCCTCTGGACAACTATGGCTACACCTTC.

This clonotype was seen a few times. V and J are TRBV30 and TRBJ2-6, with no clear D. The CDR3 length is 13 residues. From germline, CDR1 is GTSNPN and CDR2 SVGIG (reference sequence). V was pared by 5 bases and J by 4 bases, with 9 bases between. The CDR3 DNA follows: TGTGCCTGGTCGCCGTCCGGGGCCAACGTCCTGACTTTC. Translation: CAWSPSGANVLTF.

V gene TRBV11-2 combines with J gene TRBJ2-7, with unresolved D. V lost 7 bases and J lost 9, with 13 bases in between. CDR3 length: 11 residues. Germline CDR1 is SGHAT and CDR2 is FQNNGV. The CDR3 DNA reads TGTGCCAGCACCCCGGCCTTCGTGCAGTACTTC. This codes for CASTPAFVQYF.

This clonotype has a handful of counts. V and J are TRBV5-1 and TRBJ2-3; 10 bases are shared with TRBD2. The CDR3 has 15 residues. Per germline, CDR1 SGHRS and CDR2 YFSETQ. The junction had 6 bases not matched to a gene; V was cut back by 4 bases and J by 4 bases. The CDR3 region is CASSLIAGGPDTQYF. As DNA, the CDR3 is TGCGCCAGCAGCCTAATAGCGGGGGGTCCAGATACGCAGTATTTT.

This sequence joins TRBV28 and TRBJ1-6; D unresolved. With 6 bases removed from V and 7 bases from J, the gap between germline ends came to 22 bases. Germline V gene data show CDR1 as MDHEN and CDR2 as SYDVKM. The CDR3 spans 17 residues. For the CDR3, the DNA is TGTGCCAGCAGCTTACCTTCCTCTTGGGATCCGAATTCACCCCTCCACTTT. As protein: CASSLPSSWDPNSPLHF.

The V call is TRBV29-1, the J call TRBJ2-1; 11 bases fit TRBD2. Germline V gives CDR1 SQVTM, CDR2 ANQGSEA. The CDR3 covers 15 residues. With 7 bases clipped from V and 12 bases from J, the junction kept 17 bases outside the gene matches. The CDR3 reads CSAEVPGLAVRGQFF. CDR3 nucleotide sequence: TGCAGCGCAGAGGTTCCGGGACTAGCGGTTAGAGGGCAGTTCTTC.

This clonotype has just a few counts. The V and J genes are TRBV6-1 and TRBJ1-2, with a weak D call TRBD1 (5 bases). Germline V gene sequence: CDR1 MNHNS, CDR2 SASEGT. This CDR3 comprises 15 residues. V was clipped by 1 base and J by 2 bases, with 11 bases between them. In DNA, the CDR3 is TGTGCCAGCAGTGAAGTTAGCGACAGAAACTATGGCTACACCTTC. Translation: CASSEVSDRNYGYTF.

This clonotype occurred a few times. This rearrangement joins TRBV28 to TRBJ2-7; D is unresolved. The CDR3 covers 13 residues. The V end was cut by 3 bases, the J end by 7 bases, with 13 bases between. From germline, CDR1 is MDHEN and CDR2 SYDVKM. This chain's CDR3 is CASSFGSAWEQYF. CDR3 sequence (DNA): TGTGCCAGCAGTTTTGGTAGTGCCTGGGAGCAGTACTTC.

As concerns this clonotype: With a much larger clone just one base away, this may be a read error. The gene calls are TRBV5-5 and TRBJ1-1; possibly TRBD1 for D (6 bases). The CDR3 contains 14 residues. The germline V gene has CDR1 SGHKS and CDR2 YYEKEE (reference sequence). CDR3 loop: CASSGLQGNNEAFF. CDR3 DNA: TGTGCCAGCAGCGGCCTACAGGGTAACAATGAAGCTTTCTTT.

In its sample, this clonotype was seen a few times. This chain uses TRBV9 with TRBJ1-2; TRBD1 is a possible D gene (5 bases). Trimming took off 8 bases at V and 5 bases at J, with 25 bases between the two ends. The germline V gene has CDR1 SGDLS and CDR2 YYNGEE. The CDR3 extends over 16 amino acids. The CDR3: CASRGHGPSGGYGYTF. The DNA for the CDR3 is TGTGCCAGTCGGGGCCATGGACCCTCAGGAGGTTATGGCTACACCTTC.